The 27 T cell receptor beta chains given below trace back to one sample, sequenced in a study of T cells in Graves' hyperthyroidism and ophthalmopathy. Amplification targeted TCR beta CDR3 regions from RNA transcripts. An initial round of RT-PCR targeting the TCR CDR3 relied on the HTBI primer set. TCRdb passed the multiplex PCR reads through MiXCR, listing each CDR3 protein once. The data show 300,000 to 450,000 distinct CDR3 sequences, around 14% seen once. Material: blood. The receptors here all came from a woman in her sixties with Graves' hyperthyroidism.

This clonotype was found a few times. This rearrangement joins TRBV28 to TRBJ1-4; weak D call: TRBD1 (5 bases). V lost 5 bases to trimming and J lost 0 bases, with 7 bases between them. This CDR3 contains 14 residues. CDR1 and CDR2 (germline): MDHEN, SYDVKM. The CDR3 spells CASSPQATNEKLFF. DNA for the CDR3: TGTGCCAGCAGTCCACAGGCAACTAATGAAAAACTGTTTTTT.

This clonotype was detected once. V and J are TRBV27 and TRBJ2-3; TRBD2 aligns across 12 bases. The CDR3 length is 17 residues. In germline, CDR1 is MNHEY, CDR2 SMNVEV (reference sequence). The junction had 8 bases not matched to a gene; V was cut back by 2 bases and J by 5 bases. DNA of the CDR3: TGTGCCAGCAGTTTAAGTCTAGCGGGAGGGCCAGGAGATACGCAGTATTTT. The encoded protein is CASSLSLAGGPGDTQYF.

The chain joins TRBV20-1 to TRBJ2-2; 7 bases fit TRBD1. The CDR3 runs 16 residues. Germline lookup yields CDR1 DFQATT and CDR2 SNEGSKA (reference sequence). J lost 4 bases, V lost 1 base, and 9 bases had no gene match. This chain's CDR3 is CSARARGGAGTGELFF. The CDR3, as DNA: TGCAGTGCTAGAGCACGAGGGGGCGCTGGCACCGGGGAGCTGTTTTTT.

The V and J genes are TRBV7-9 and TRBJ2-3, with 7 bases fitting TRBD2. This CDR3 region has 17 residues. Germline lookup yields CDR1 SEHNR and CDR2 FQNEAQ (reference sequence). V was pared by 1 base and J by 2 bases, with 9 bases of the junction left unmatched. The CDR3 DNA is TGTGCCAGCAGCTTAGAAGGGCTAGCGGCCTTCACAGATACGCAGTATTTT. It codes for CASSLEGLAAFTDTQYF.

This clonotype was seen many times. CDR3 protein: CASSSDAGNNEQFF. The CDR3 nucleotides are TGTGCCAGCAGTTCCGATGCGGGCAACAATGAGCAGTTCTTC. The chain links TRBV12-3 or TRBV12-4 to TRBJ2-1; a weak D match, TRBD2 (5 bases). The V end was cut by 4 bases, the J end by 5 bases, with 12 bases between. The CDR3 loop spans 14 amino acids.

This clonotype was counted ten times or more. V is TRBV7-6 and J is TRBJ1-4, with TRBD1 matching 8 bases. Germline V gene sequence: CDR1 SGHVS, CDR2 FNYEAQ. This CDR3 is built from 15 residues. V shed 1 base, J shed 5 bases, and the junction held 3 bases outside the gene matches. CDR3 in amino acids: CASSLGTGGNEKLFF. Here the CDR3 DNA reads TGTGCCAGCAGCTTAGGAACAGGGGGAAATGAAAAACTGTTTTTT.

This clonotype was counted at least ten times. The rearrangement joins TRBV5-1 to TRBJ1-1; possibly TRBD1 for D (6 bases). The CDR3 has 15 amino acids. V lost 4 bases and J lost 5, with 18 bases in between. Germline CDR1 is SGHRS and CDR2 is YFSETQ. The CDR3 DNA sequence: TGCGCCAGCAGCCGAATCGGGGCAGGGGAAACTGAAGCTTTCTTT. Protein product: CASSRIGAGETEAFF.

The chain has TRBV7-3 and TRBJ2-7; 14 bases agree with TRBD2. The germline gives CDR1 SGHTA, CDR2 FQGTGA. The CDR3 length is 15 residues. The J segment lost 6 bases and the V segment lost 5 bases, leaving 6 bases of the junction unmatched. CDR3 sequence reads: CASSVSGTSGSEQYF. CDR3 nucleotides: TGTGCCAGCAGCGTCTCCGGGACTAGCGGGAGCGAGCAGTACTTC.

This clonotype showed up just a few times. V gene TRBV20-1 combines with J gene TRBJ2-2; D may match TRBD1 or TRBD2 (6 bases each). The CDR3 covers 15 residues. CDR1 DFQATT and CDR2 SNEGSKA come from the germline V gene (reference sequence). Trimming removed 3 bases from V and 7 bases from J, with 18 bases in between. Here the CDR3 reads CSASGGGRYNGELFF. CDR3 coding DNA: TGCAGTGCTAGCGGAGGGGGTCGTTACAACGGGGAGCTGTTTTTT.

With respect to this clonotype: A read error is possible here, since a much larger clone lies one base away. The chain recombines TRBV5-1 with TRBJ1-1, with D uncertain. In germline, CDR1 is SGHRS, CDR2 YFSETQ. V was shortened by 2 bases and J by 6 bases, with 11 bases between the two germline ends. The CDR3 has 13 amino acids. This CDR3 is CASSLAPGAEAFF. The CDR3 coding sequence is TGCGCCAGCAGCTTAGCCCCGGGCGCTGAAGCTTTCTTT.

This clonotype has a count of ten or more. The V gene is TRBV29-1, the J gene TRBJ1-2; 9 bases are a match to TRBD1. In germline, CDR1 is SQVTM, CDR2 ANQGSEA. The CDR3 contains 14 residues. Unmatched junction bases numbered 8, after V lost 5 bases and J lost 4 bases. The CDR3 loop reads CSVFTQTGGYGYTF. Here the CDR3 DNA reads TGCAGCGTTTTTACCCAGACAGGGGGCTATGGCTACACCTTC.

Here the CDR3 DNA reads TGCAGCGCTATAACAGGGATACGGCTGAATGAGCAGTTCTTC. Translating gives CSAITGIRLNEQFF. V gene TRBV29-1 combines with J gene TRBJ2-1; possible D gene TRBD1, 6 bases. V shed 7 bases and J shed 7 bases, with 20 bases lying between them. The CDR3 runs 14 residues. From germline, CDR1 is SQVTM and CDR2 ANQGSEA.

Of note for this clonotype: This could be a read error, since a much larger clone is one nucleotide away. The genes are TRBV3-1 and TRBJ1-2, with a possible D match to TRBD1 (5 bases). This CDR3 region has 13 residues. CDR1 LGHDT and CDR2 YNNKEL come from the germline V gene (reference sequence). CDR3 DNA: TGTGCCAGCGGCCAACAATCACAGGATGGCTACACCTTC. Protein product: CASGQQSQDGYTF.

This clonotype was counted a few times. In DNA, the CDR3 is TGTGCTAGTGCGGGGGAGGGCGCCGGGGAGCTGTTTTTT. Its translation is CASAGEGAGELFF. The V gene is TRBV12-5, the J gene TRBJ2-2, with 7 bases that match TRBD2. The ends lost 7 bases at V and 6 bases at J; junction bases unmatched: 5. This CDR3 region has 13 residues. Germline CDR1 reads LGHNT; CDR2 reads FRNRAP.

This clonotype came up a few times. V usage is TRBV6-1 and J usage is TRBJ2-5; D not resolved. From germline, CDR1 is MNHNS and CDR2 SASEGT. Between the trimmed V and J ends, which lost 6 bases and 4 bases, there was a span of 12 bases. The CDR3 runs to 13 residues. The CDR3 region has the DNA TGTGCCAGCAGCCTGACCACTCGAGAGACCCAGTACTTC. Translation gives CASSLTTRETQYF.

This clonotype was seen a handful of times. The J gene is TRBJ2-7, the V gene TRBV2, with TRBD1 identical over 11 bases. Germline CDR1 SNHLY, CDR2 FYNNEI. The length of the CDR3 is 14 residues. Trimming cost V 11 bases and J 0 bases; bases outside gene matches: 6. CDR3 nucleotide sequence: TGTGCCGGTTCGGGACAGGGGGGCTCCTACGAGCAGTACTTC. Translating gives CAGSGQGGSYEQYF.

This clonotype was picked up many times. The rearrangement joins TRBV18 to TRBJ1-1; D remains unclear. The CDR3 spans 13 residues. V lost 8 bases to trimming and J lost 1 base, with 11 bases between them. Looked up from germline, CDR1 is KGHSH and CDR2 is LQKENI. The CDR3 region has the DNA TGTGCCAGCAGCCCCCCGGGGAACACTGAAGCTTTCTTT. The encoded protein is CASSPPGNTEAFF.

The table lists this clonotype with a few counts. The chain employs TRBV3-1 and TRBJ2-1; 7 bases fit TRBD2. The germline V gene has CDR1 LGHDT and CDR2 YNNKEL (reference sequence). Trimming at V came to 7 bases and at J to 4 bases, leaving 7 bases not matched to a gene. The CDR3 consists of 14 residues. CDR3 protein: CASTGRGLYNEQFF. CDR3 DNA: TGTGCCAGCACGGGGAGGGGACTATACAATGAGCAGTTCTTC.

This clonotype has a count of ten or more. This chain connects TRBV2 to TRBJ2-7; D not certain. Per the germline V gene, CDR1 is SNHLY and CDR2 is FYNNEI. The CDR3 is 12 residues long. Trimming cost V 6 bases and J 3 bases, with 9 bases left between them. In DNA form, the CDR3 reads TGTGCCAGCAGAGGCCGAGACTACGAGCAGTACTTC. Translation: CASRGRDYEQYF.

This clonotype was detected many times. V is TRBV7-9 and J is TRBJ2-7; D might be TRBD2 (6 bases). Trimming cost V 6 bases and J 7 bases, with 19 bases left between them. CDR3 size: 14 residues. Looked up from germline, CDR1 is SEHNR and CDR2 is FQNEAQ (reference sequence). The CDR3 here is CASRRAGRGAEQYF. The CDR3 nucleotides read TGTGCCAGCAGGCGAGCGGGCCGGGGAGCGGAGCAGTACTTC.

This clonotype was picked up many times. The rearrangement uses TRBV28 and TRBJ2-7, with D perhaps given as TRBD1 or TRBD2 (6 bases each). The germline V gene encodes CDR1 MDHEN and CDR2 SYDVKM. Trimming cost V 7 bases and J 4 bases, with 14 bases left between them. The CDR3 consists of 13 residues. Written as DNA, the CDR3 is TGTGCCAGCATTCCGGGGGCTCAATACGAGCAGTACTTC. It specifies CASIPGAQYEQYF. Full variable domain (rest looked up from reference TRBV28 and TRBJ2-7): DVKVTQSSRYLVKRTGEKVFLECVQDMDHENMFWYRQDPGLGLRLIYFSYDVKMKEKGDIPEGYSVSREKKERFSLILESASTNQTSMYLCASIPGAQYEQYFGPGTRLTVT.

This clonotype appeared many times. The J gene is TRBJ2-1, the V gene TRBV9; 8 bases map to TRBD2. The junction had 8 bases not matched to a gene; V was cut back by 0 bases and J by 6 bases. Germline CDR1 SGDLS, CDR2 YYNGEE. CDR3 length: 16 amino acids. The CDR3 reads CASSVVGTSGGNEQFF. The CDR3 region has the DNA TGTGCCAGCAGCGTAGTAGGGACTAGTGGAGGCAATGAGCAGTTCTTC.

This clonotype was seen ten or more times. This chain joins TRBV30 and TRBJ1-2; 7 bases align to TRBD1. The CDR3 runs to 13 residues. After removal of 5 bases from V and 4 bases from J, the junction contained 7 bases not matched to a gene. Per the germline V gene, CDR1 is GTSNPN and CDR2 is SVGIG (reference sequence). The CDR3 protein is CAWGYRGPYGYTF. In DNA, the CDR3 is TGTGCCTGGGGATACAGGGGTCCCTATGGCTACACCTTC.

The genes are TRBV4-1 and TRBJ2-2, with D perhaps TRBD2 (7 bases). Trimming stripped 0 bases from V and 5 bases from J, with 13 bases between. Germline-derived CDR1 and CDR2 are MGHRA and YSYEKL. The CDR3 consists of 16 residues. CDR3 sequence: CASSQDYGGQTGELFF. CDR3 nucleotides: TGCGCCAGCAGCCAAGATTACGGGGGGCAGACCGGGGAGCTGTTTTTT.

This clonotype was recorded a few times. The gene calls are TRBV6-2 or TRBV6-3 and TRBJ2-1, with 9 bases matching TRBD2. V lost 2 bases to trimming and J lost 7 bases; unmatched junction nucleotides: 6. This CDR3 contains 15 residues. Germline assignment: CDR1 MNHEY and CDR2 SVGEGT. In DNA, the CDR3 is TGTGCCAGCAGTTACCCGGGACTAGCTTCAAATGAGCAGTTCTTC. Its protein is CASSYPGLASNEQFF.

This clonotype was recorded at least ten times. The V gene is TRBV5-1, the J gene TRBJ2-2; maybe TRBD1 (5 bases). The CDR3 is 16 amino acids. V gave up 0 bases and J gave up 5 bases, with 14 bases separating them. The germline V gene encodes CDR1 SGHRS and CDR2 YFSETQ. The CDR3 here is CASSLAGIGLTGELFF. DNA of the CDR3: TGCGCCAGCAGCTTGGCAGGGATCGGTCTGACCGGGGAGCTGTTTTTT.

CDR3 residues: CASSQDRVGGRNTIYF. The DNA for the CDR3 is TGTGCCAGCAGCCAAGACCGGGTTGGGGGCCGAAACACCATATATTTT. The chain uses TRBV4-2 and TRBJ1-3, with D perhaps TRBD1 (6 bases). V dropped 0 bases and J dropped 5 bases, with 14 bases sitting between them. CDR1 LGHNA and CDR2 YNFKEQ come from the germline V gene. The CDR3 length is 16 residues.